Below are 2 T cell receptor beta chains sequenced from a single sample in a study of blood T cell repertoires in COVID-19. Sequencing was performed with immunoSEQ multiplex PCR; in TCRdb, only in-frame clones are kept and a portion is missing. The sample carries roughly 200,000 clones, 94% recorded once. The sample consisted of peripheral blood. The receptors here all came from a man younger than 45 with COVID-19, enrolled during active disease.

In its sample, this clone was seen a few times. The chain couples TRBV6-5 to TRBJ1-2; D ambiguous. V was clipped by 2 bases and J by 4 bases, with 11 bases between them. Germline CDR1 MNHEY, CDR2 SVGAGI. This CDR3 has 14 amino acids. This CDR3 is CASSYRFPRYGYTF. CDR3 bases: TGTGCCAGCAGTTACCGGTTTCCGCGCTATGGCTACACCTTC.

This clone was seen just once. The chain employs TRBV19 and TRBJ1-2; the match to TRBD1 covers 7 bases. Germline V CDR1 and CDR2: LNHDA, SQIVND (reference sequence). After removal of 4 bases from V and 4 bases from J, the junction contained 3 bases not matched to a gene. CDR3 length: 13 residues. The DNA of the CDR3 is TGTGCCAGTAGTAAGGGACAGCCCTATGGCTACACCTTC. Encoded protein: CASSKGQPYGYTF.